In this sample, the clone carrying this T cell receptor (beta chain) turned up a few times. Its cognate antigen is unknown. PCR primers comprised 60 Vbeta and 13 Jbeta primers. Clones were read by immunoSEQ multiplex PCR, and TCRdb kept only the in-frame ones, dropping some. The sample consists of around 67,000 clones, approximately 58% of them appearing once. There are 15 residues in the CDR3. CDR1 is LGHNA, CDR2 YSLEER, per germline. The germline V and J ends were trimmed by 1 base and 1 base, with 10 bases remaining between them. These data belong to a study of cytomegalovirus exposure and HLA in healthy donors. General study results and limits: Reportedly, a later analysis found an Asian-associated ancestry cluster had fewer N-insertions than the approximately 700-donor mean.

The TCR originated in a woman aged 50 to 65 in good health and CMV-seronegative. J is TRBJ1-1 and V is TRBV4-3; D possibly corresponds to TRBD1 (6 bases). Sequenced material: PBMCs. The CDR3 DNA is TGCGCCAGCAGCCAAGCGGACAGCCGGAACACTGAAGCTTTCTTT. It translates to CASSQADSRNTEAFF.